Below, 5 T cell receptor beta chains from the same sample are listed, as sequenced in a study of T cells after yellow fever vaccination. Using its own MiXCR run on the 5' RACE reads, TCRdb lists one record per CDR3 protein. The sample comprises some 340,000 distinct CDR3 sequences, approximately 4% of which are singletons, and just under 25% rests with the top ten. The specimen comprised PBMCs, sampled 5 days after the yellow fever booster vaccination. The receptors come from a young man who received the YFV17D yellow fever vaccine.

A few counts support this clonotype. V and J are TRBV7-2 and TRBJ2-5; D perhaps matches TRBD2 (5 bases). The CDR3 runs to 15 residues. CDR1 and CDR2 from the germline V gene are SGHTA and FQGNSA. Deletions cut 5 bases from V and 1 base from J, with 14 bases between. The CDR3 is CASSHQKRIQETQYF. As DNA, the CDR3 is TGTGCCAGCAGCCACCAGAAGCGGATCCAAGAGACCCAGTACTTC. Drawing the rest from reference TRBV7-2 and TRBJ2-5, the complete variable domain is GAGVSQSPSNKVTEKGKDVELRCDPISGHTALYWYRQSLGQGLEFLIYFQGNSAPDKSGLPSDRFSAERTGGSVSTLTIQRTQQEDSAVYLCASSHQKRIQETQYFGPGTRLLVL.

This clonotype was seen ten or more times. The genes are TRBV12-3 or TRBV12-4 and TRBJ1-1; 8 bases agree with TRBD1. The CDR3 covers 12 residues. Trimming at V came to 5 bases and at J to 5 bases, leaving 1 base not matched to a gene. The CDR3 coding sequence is TGTGCCAGCAGTAGGACAGGGACTGAAGCTTTCTTT. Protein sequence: CASSRTGTEAFF.

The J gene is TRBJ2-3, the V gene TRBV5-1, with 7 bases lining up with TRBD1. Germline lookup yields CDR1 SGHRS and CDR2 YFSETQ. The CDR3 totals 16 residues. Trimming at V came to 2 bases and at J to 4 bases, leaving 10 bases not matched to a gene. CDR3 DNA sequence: TGCGCCAGCAGCTTTAATCAGGGGGTCGAGGCAGATACGCAGTATTTT. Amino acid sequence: CASSFNQGVEADTQYF.

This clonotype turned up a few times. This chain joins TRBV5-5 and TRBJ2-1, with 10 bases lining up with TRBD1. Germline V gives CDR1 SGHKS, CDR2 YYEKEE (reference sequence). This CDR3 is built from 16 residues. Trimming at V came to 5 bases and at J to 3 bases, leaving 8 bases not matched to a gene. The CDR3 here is CASSTGTGEYYNEQFF. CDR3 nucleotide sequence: TGTGCCAGCAGTACGGGGACAGGGGAATACTACAATGAGCAGTTCTTC.

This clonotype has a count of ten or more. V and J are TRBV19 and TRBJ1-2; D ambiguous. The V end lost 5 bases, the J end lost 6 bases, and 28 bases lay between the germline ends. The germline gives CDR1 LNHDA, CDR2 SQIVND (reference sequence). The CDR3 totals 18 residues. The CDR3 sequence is CASSLRTPLSVLEDGYTF. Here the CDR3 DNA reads TGTGCCAGTAGTCTGAGGACTCCTCTTTCAGTACTAGAGGATGGCTACACCTTC.